The 3 T cell receptor beta chains presented below share a single source sample, sequenced in a study of blood T cell repertoires in COVID-19. Libraries were prepared by immunoSEQ multiplex PCR; TCRdb keeps only in-frame clonotypes and omits some of them. Among hundreds of thousands of clones listed, around 90% were seen once. Sequenced sample: peripheral blood. Receptors were obtained from a woman in her forties with COVID-19, enrolled during active disease.

V and J are TRBV14 and TRBJ1-3; D remains ambiguous. Trimming removed 4 bases from V and 0 bases from J, with 10 bases in between. Germline V gives CDR1 SGHDN, CDR2 FVKESK. The length of the CDR3 is 15 residues. The CDR3 is CASSRGTDSGNTIYF. CDR3 coding DNA: TGTGCCAGCAGCCGTGGCACCGACTCTGGAAACACCATATATTTT.

This chain joins TRBV27 and TRBJ2-2, with TRBD2 matching over 14 bases. The CDR3 runs to 21 residues. The ends lost 0 bases at V and 3 bases at J; junction bases unmatched: 12. Germline V CDR1 and CDR2: MNHEY, SMNVEV (reference sequence). Here the CDR3 DNA reads TGTGCCAGCAGTTTATCTGGTTTCGGGACTAGCGGGAGAGGCGACACCGGGGAGCTGTTTTTT. This encodes CASSLSGFGTSGRGDTGELFF.

The chain combines TRBV10-3 with TRBJ2-2, with D possibly TRBD2 on 6 matching bases. Germline loops: CDR1 ENHRY, CDR2 SYGVKD. This CDR3 is built from 14 residues. V lost 10 bases and J 7 bases, leaving 19 bases between the germline ends. CDR3 nucleotide sequence: TGTGCCACAAATCCGTCCGGGAGTGGCGGGGAGCTGTTTTTT. Its protein product is CATNPSGSGGELFF.